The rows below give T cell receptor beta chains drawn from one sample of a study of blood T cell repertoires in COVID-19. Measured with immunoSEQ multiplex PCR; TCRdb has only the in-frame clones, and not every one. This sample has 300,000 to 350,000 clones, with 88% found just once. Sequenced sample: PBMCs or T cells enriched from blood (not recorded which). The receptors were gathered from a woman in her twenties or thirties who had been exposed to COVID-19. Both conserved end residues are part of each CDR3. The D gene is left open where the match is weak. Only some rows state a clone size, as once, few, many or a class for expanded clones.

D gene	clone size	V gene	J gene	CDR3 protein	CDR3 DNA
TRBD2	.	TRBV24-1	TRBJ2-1	CATPRTREAPSSYNEQFF	TGTGCCACCCCCCGTACGCGGGAGGCCCCTAGCTCCTACAATGAGCAGTTCTTC
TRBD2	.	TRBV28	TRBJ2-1	CASKGLAGGDNEQFF	TGTGCCAGCAAGGGACTAGCGGGGGGGGATAATGAGCAGTTCTTC
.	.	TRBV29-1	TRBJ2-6	CSFSDQAGANVLTF	TGCAGCTTCTCGGATCAGGCTGGGGCCAACGTCCTGACTTTC
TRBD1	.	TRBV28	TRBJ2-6	CASSSDRGSGANVLTF	TGTGCCAGCAGTTCGGACAGGGGTTCTGGGGCCAACGTCCTGACTTTC
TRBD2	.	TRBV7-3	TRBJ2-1	CASSLNGGRTSYNEQFF	TGTGCCAGCAGCTTAAATGGCGGGAGAACCTCCTACAATGAGCAGTTCTTC
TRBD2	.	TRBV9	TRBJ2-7	CASSVGGLAGEQYF	TGTGCCAGCAGCGTAGGAGGACTAGCGGGCGAGCAGTACTTC
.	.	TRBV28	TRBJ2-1	CASSLWSGGGGNEQFF	TGTGCCAGCAGTTTATGGTCGGGGGGCGGCGGGAATGAGCAGTTCTTC
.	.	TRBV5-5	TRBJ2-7	CASSLFAGPYEQYF	TGTGCCAGCAGCTTGTTCGCAGGCCCCTACGAGCAGTACTTC
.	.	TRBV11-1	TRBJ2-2	CASSLGQEDKKLFF	TGTGCCAGCAGCTTAGGGCAGGAAGACAAAAAGCTGTTTTTT
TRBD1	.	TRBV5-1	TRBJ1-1	CASRPLSGGASEAFF	TGCGCCAGCAGACCACTCTCAGGGGGCGCGTCTGAAGCTTTCTTT
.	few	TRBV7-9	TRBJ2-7	CASSFSGARGYEQYF	TGTGCCAGCAGCTTCAGCGGTGCGCGAGGCTACGAGCAGTACTTC
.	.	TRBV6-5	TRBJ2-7	CASRPGLRASYEQYF	TGTGCCAGCAGACCGGGATTGAGGGCCTCCTACGAGCAGTACTTC
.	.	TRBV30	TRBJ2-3	CAWSVQVGDTQYF	TGTGCCTGGAGTGTACAGGTCGGGGATACGCAGTATTTT
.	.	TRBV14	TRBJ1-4	CASSQGQPGEKLFF	TGTGCCAGCAGCCAAGGGCAGCCGGGGGAAAAACTGTTTTTT
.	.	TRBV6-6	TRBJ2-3	CASSWTAGIGLDTQYF	TGTGCCAGCAGCTGGACCGCGGGCATTGGGTTAGATACGCAGTATTTT